This passage covers 15 T cell receptor beta chains from one sample sequenced in a study of cytomegalovirus exposure and HLA in healthy donors. The PCR made use of 60 Vbeta and 13 Jbeta primers. Measured with immunoSEQ multiplex PCR; TCRdb has only the in-frame clones, and not every one. Here the sample spans 150,000 to 200,000 clones, about three quarters being singletons. Source material: PBMCs. These receptors all stem from a man younger than 30 in good health and CMV-seronegative.

This clone is a singleton in its sample. J is TRBJ2-1 and V is TRBV14; 9 bases line up with TRBD2. This CDR3 comprises 14 residues. CDR1 and CDR2 from the germline V gene are SGHDN and FVKESK. With 2 bases clipped from V and 9 bases from J, the junction kept 5 bases outside the gene matches. CDR3: CASSQLAGASEQFF. The CDR3 DNA is TGTGCCAGCAGCCAATTAGCGGGAGCTAGTGAGCAGTTCTTC.

The chain couples TRBV2 to TRBJ1-2, with no clear D. CDR3 size: 12 residues. Germline V gives CDR1 SNHLY, CDR2 FYNNEI. The V and J ends lost 7 bases and 7 bases respectively, with 13 bases between them. Here the CDR3 DNA reads TGTGCCAGCACCCAAAGGCTAGCTGGCTACACCTTC. This codes for CASTQRLAGYTF.

The chain combines TRBV4-2 with TRBJ1-2; TRBD1 aligns across 7 bases. There are 17 residues in the CDR3. V was pared by 5 bases and J by 4 bases, with 16 bases of the junction left unmatched. CDR1 is LGHNA, CDR2 YNFKEQ, per germline. The DNA of the CDR3 is TGTGCCAGCAGCTCAATAGCGGACGGACAGGACCTCTATGGCTACACCTTC. Its translation: CASSSIADGQDLYGYTF.

The rearrangement joins TRBV5-1 to TRBJ2-3; TRBD1 matches 7 bases. Germline-derived CDR1 and CDR2 are SGHRS and YFSETQ. With 9 bases clipped from V and 6 bases from J, the junction kept 7 bases outside the gene matches. This CDR3 contains 12 residues. DNA of the CDR3: TGCGCCACGGGACAGCCAGGGGATACGCAGTATTTT. This sequence encodes CATGQPGDTQYF. The variable domain in full, with the rest retrieved from reference TRBV5-1 and TRBJ2-3, is KAGVTQTPRYLIKTRGQQVTLSCSPISGHRSVSWYQQTPGQGLQFLFEYFSETQRNKGNFPGRFSGRQFSNSRSEMNVSTLELGDSALYLCATGQPGDTQYFGPGTRLTVL.

This chain's CDR3 is CARTTPPGAFF. The CDR3 DNA follows: TGTGCCAGGACGACTCCCCCGGGAGCTTTCTTT. The genes are TRBV6-1 and TRBJ1-1; D gene ambiguous. Trimming took 9 bases from V and 10 from J, leaving 15 bases between them. This CDR3 contains 11 residues. CDR1 and CDR2 from the germline V gene are MNHNS and SASEGT.

This clone was picked up one time. The V call is TRBV9, the J call TRBJ2-6, with D perhaps matching TRBD1 (5 bases). V shed 3 bases and J shed 0 bases, with 13 bases lying between them. This CDR3 is built from 17 residues. Germline CDR1 reads SGDLS; CDR2 reads YYNGEE. The CDR3, as DNA: TGTGCCAGCAGCGCCCATCGACAGAGCTCTGGGGCCAACGTCCTGACTTTC. Its translation: CASSAHRQSSGANVLTF.

V and J are TRBV19 and TRBJ1-2; maybe TRBD1 (5 bases). From germline, CDR1 is LNHDA and CDR2 SQIVND (reference sequence). V was pared by 4 bases and J by 2 bases, with 14 bases between. The CDR3 totals 15 residues. The CDR3 loop is CASSTPSRGNYGYTF. DNA of the CDR3: TGTGCCAGTAGTACCCCCTCGCGGGGGAACTATGGCTACACCTTC.

The chain joins TRBV4-3 to TRBJ2-1; 8 nucleotides align to TRBD1. The CDR3 extends over 16 amino acids. V dropped 2 bases and J dropped 2; count of bases not matched to a gene: 5. Germline values: CDR1 LGHNA, CDR2 YSLEER. CDR3 nucleotides: TGCGCCAGCAGCCAACCCGGACAGGGACCCTACAATGAGCAGTTCTTC. Amino acids: CASSQPGQGPYNEQFF.

The chain joins TRBV27 to TRBJ1-1, with D unclear. In germline, CDR1 is MNHEY, CDR2 SMNVEV (reference sequence). The length of the CDR3 is 13 residues. V lost 3 bases, J lost 0 bases, and 5 bases lay in between. CDR3 coding DNA: TGTGCCAGCAGTTTTCTGTTGAACACTGAAGCTTTCTTT. This sequence encodes CASSFLLNTEAFF.

This clone has only one observation. This sequence joins TRBV14 and TRBJ1-1; TRBD1 might be the D (5 bases). Germline values: CDR1 SGHDN, CDR2 FVKESK. CDR3 length: 13 residues. The ends were cut back, 0 bases at V and 6 bases at J, with 8 bases in the middle. The DNA of the CDR3 is TGTGCCAGCAGCCAAGAAGGGGTTGCTGAAGCTTTCTTT. It specifies CASSQEGVAEAFF.

The CDR3 protein is CASMVGLAAFSYNEQFF. The CDR3 DNA reads as TGTGCCAGCATGGTGGGACTAGCGGCCTTCTCCTACAATGAGCAGTTCTTC. V is TRBV7-9 and J is TRBJ2-1; 11 bases are a match to TRBD2. V lost 7 bases to trimming and J lost 0 bases; unmatched junction nucleotides: 8. This CDR3 is built from 17 residues. Germline V gene data show CDR1 as SEHNR and CDR2 as FQNEAQ (reference sequence).

The chain combines TRBV9 with TRBJ2-1; 11 positions agree with TRBD2. CDR3 length: 18 amino acids. The V segment lost 4 bases and the J segment 7 bases; nucleotides outside the gene matches: 16. CDR1 is SGDLS and CDR2 is YYNGEE in the germline V gene. CDR3 amino acids: CASSRVSPGLAAINEQFF. In DNA, the CDR3 is TGTGCCAGCAGCCGGGTAAGTCCGGGACTAGCGGCAATTAATGAGCAGTTCTTC.

The chain uses TRBV19 and TRBJ2-7; maybe TRBD1 (5 bases). The V end was cut by 8 bases, the J end by 1 base, with 12 bases between. This CDR3 comprises 13 residues. Germline values: CDR1 LNHDA, CDR2 SQIVND (reference sequence). CDR3 DNA sequence: TGTGCCAGTGGTGCAGGGATTTCCTACGAGCAGTACTTC. The encoded protein is CASGAGISYEQYF.

The chain combines TRBV7-2 with TRBJ2-1; 11 bases are shared with TRBD1. Germline trimming cut 5 bases from V and 8 bases from J; bases unmatched to any gene: 5. This CDR3 contains 14 residues. Germline-derived CDR1 and CDR2 are SGHTA and FQGNSA. This CDR3 reads CASSRDRGGHEQFF. The CDR3 DNA follows: TGTGCCAGCAGCCGGGACAGGGGGGGGCATGAGCAGTTCTTC.

The chain has TRBV7-2 and TRBJ2-7, with 7 nucleotides matching TRBD2. CDR1 is SGHTA, CDR2 FQGNSA, per germline. The CDR3 loop spans 14 amino acids. Unmatched junction bases numbered 4, after V lost 5 bases and J lost 0 bases. The CDR3 spells CASSDRGVSYEQYF. In DNA, the CDR3 is TGTGCCAGCAGCGACCGGGGGGTCTCCTACGAGCAGTACTTC.